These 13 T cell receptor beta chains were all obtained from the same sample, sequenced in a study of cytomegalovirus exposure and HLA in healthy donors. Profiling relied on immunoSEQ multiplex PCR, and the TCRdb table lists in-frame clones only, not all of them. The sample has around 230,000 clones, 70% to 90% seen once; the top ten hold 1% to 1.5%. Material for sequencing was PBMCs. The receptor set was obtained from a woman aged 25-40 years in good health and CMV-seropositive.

The CDR3 bases are TGTGCCAGCAGATTAGCGGGAGTGCTGGGTGAGCAGTACTTC. It is translated as CASRLAGVLGEQYF. This sequence joins TRBV6-5 and TRBJ2-7; 9 bases align to TRBD2. Germline V gene data show CDR1 as MNHEY and CDR2 as SVGAGI. The CDR3 spans 14 residues. With V trimmed by 6 bases and J by 7 bases, 10 bases remained unmatched.

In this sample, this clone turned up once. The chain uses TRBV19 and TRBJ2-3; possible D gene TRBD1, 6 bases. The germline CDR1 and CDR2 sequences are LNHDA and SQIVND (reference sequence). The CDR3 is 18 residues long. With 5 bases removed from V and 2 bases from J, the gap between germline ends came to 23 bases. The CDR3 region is CASSPEGVTDYFTDTQYF. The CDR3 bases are TGTGCCAGTAGTCCCGAGGGGGTCACCGACTATTTCACAGATACGCAGTATTTT. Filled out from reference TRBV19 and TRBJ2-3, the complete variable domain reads DGGITQSPKYLFRKEGQNVTLSCEQNLNHDAMYWYRQDPGQGLRLIYYSQIVNDFQKGDIAEGYSVSREKKESFPLTVTSAQKNPTAFYLCASSPEGVTDYFTDTQYFGPGTRLTVL.

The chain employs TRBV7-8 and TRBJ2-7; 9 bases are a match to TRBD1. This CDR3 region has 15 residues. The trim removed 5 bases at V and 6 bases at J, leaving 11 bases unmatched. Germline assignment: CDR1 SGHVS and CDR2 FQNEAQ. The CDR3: CASSIPGQGKIEQYF. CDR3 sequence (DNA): TGTGCCAGCAGCATTCCGGGACAGGGCAAGATCGAGCAGTACTTC.

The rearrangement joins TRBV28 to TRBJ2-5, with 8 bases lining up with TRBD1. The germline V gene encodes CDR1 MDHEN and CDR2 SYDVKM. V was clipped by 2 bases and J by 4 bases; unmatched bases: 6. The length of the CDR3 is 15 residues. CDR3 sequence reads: CASSLTVTGGETQYF. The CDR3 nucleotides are TGTGCCAGCAGTTTAACTGTCACAGGGGGAGAGACCCAGTACTTC.

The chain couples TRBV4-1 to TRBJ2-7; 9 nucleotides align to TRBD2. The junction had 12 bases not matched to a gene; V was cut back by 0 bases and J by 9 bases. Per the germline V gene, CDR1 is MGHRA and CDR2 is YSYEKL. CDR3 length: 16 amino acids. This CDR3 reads CASSQESPGLALMQYF. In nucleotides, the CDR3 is TGCGCCAGCAGCCAAGAGAGTCCGGGACTAGCTTTAATGCAGTACTTC.

The CDR3 is CASSGAGQGNTEAFF. Written as DNA, the CDR3 is TGTGCCAGCAGCGGCGCGGGACAGGGGAACACTGAAGCTTTCTTT. The V call is TRBV7-8, the J call TRBJ1-1, with 9 bases that match TRBD1. Trimming cost V 5 bases and J 1 base; bases outside gene matches: 5. The germline CDR1 and CDR2 sequences are SGHVS and FQNEAQ. This CDR3 comprises 15 residues.

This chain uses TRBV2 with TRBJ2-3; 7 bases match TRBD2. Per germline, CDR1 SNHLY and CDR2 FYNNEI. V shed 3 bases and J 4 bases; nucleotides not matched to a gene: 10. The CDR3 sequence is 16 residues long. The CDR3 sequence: CASSDQLAGVADTQYF. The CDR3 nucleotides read TGTGCCAGCAGTGATCAGCTTGCGGGAGTGGCAGATACGCAGTATTTT.

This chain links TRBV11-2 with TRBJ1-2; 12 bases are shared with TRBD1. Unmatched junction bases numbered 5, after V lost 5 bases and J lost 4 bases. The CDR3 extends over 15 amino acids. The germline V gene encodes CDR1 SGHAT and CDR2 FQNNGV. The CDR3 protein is CASSTGQGAVYGYTF. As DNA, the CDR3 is TGTGCCAGCAGCACGGGACAGGGGGCAGTCTATGGCTACACCTTC. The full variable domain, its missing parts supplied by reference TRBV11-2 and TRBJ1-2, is EAGVAQSPRYKIIEKRQSVAFWCNPISGHATLYWYQQILGQGPKLLIQFQNNGVVDDSQLPKDRFSAERLKGVDSTLKIQPAKLEDSAVYLCASSTGQGAVYGYTFGSGTRLTVV.

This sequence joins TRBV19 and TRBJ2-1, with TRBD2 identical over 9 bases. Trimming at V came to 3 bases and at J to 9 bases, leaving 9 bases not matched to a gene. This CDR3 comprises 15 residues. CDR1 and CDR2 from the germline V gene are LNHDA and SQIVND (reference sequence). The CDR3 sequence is CASSIGTSRSGEQFF. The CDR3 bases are TGTGCCAGTAGTATCGGGACTAGCAGGTCAGGTGAGCAGTTCTTC. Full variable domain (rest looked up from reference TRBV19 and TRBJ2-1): DGGITQSPKYLFRKEGQNVTLSCEQNLNHDAMYWYRQDPGQGLRLIYYSQIVNDFQKGDIAEGYSVSREKKESFPLTVTSAQKNPTAFYLCASSIGTSRSGEQFFGPGTRLTVL.

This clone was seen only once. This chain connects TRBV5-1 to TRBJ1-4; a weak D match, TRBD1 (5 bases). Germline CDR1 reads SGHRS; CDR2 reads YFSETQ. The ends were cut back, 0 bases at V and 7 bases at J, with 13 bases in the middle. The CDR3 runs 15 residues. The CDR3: CASSLDARASEKLFF. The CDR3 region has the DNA TGCGCCAGCAGCTTGGATGCCAGGGCCTCTGAAAAACTGTTTTTT.

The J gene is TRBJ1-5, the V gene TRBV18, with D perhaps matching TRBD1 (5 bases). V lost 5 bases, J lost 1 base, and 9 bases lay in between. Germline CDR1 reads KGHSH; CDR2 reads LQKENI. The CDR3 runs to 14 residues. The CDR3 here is CASSRRGSNQPQHF. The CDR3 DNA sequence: TGTGCCAGCTCAAGGAGGGGCAGCAATCAGCCCCAGCATTTT.

DNA for the CDR3: TGTGCCAGCAGCCGTCTAGCTGGAAACCAAGAGACCCAGTACTTC. Its translation is CASSRLAGNQETQYF. The rearrangement joins TRBV11-2 to TRBJ2-5; a weak D match, TRBD2 (5 bases). V dropped 5 bases and J dropped 0 bases, with 13 bases sitting between them. The CDR3 is made up of 15 amino acids. CDR1 SGHAT and CDR2 FQNNGV come from the germline V gene. The variable domain in full, with the rest retrieved from reference TRBV11-2 and TRBJ2-5, is EAGVAQSPRYKIIEKRQSVAFWCNPISGHATLYWYQQILGQGPKLLIQFQNNGVVDDSQLPKDRFSAERLKGVDSTLKIQPAKLEDSAVYLCASSRLAGNQETQYFGPGTRLLVL.

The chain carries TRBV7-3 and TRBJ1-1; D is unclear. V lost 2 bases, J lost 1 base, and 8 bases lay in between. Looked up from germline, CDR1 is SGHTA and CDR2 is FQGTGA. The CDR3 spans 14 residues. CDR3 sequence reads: CASSLEGTNTEAFF. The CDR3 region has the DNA TGTGCCAGCAGCTTAGAGGGTACGAACACTGAAGCTTTCTTT.